This T cell receptor (beta chain) was captured by sequencing in a study of T cells in localized non-small cell lung cancer (dated by TCRdb to 2018 to 2021). Some background on the complete study: T cell repertoires of more than 200 early-stage NSCLC patients were analyzed, with tumors being compared against uninvolved tumor-adjacent lungs. All 250 or so NSCLC patients in the cohort were treatment-naive and had localized lung tumors that were resected. NSCLC patients had a mean age of around 61 years, and 120 to 150 were male and over 85 female.

The germline V gene gives CDR1 as SGHVT and CDR2 as SQSDAQ. The CDR3 has 18 amino acids, counting the end cysteine and phenylalanine. Only the CDR3 DNA stays, 54 bases, in frame from base 1. Clipping removes 5 bases from V and 5 bases from J, with 11 as the unmatched junction base count. The immunoSEQ Assay was used to sequence TCR beta CDR3 regions from DNA. As for the original processing: To compute T cell density, TCR beta template counts were normalized to usable DNA, which was estimated by amplifying housekeeping genes. The preseqR package was used to estimate richness by extrapolating to 400,000 templates for PBMC samples and to 120,000 templates for tissue samples. Clonality was calculated as one minus Pielou's evenness. Differential abundance testing on productive amino-acid clonotypes, with a minimum total count of 5 and an alpha of 0.1, was used to identify tissue-enriched TCRs. The Jaccard Index and the Morisita Overlap Index were used to measure how much the repertoires overlapped between compartments. TCR beta CDR3s were clustered by GLIPH together with public tetramer-defined viral CDR3s, and at least three viral sequences plus V-gene enrichment were required for viral motifs. TCRdb holds this immuneACCESS table with in-frame rearrangements only. Some clones are missing; in checked studies, unresolved V genes explain under half, and the rest has no known cause. V, J and clone size reflect that table, while D and trimming were determined from the DNA. This sample holds around 1,600 clones; 20% to 30% were observed only once. Over 20% of the sample lies in the top ten.

This clone came up a few times. Its cognate antigen has yet to be identified. It has no much larger one-base neighbor in the sample; base qualities were not kept. Uninvolved adjacent lung was obtained at least 2 cm from the tumor margin, and the absence of atypia was confirmed by two independent pathologists. At diagnosis, peripheral blood, uninvolved tumor-adjacent lung and tumor were collected and were preserved as a mix of fresh-frozen and FFPE material. Overall results and qualifications from the work: Uninvolved tumor-adjacent lung showed the highest T cell clonality, higher than tumor, which suggests more focused antigenic responses in the adjacent lung. Because the study design was exploratory, TCR variables were selected using unadjusted p-values without false-discovery rate correction. A median of around 62 of the top 100 tumor clones turned up in the paired uninvolved adjacent lung, and some 28 of those clones also ranked among the top 100 of that same adjacent lung. Because multi-region tumor sequencing was not done, intratumor heterogeneity could not be ruled out. Higher blood T cell density associated with longer overall survival, while higher adjacent-lung clonality associated with shorter survival.

The sequence was obtained from a male donor at least 60 years old with stage II lung adenocarcinoma. Sequencing was performed on normal lung tissue next to the tumor, taken before any cancer treatment. The V and J genes are TRBV7-4 and TRBJ2-1, and 14 bases in between align with TRBD2. The DNA sequence follows: TGTGCCAGCAGCCCACAAACCGGGACTAGCGGGGGAGACAATGAGCAGTTCTTC. This translates into CASSPQTGTSGGDNEQFF. With all but the CDR3 taken from the reference TRBV7-4 and TRBJ2-1 genes, the full variable domain is: GAGVSQSPRYKVAKRGRDVALRCDSISGHVTLYWYRQTLGQGSEVLTYSQSDAQRDKSGRPSGRFSAERPERSVSTLKIQRTEQGDSAVYLCASSPQTGTSGGDNEQFFGPGTRLTVL.